The 20 T cell receptor beta chains in this list originate from one sample, sequenced in a study of graft-versus-host responses after intestinal transplantation. Their cognate antigens are unknown. Using immunoSEQ multiplex PCR, the repertoire was profiled, and TCRdb retains in-frame clones only, with some absent. The sample has under 100,000 clones, 80% to 95% seen once; the top ten hold more than 0.35%. Sequencing was performed on unstimulated CD8+ T cells sorted from spleen or lymph node cells, taken before transplant. The receptors were gathered from a human donor who was the organ donor for an intestinal transplant.

Of note for this clone: Germline and junction disagree at one end, which may indicate a read error. The chain carries TRBV2 and TRBJ2-3; TRBD1 agrees at 8 bases. The CDR3 is made up of 16 amino acids. Germline V gene lookup returns CDR1 SNHLY and CDR2 FYNNEI. CDR3 nucleotides: TGTGCCAGCACCTACGGGCCGGGACAGGTGGTAGATATGCAGTATTTT. This translates into CASTYGPGQVVDMQYF.

This sequence joins TRBV5-1 and TRBJ1-2; D remains unclear. The CDR3 spans 15 residues. Trimming took 4 bases from V and 0 from J, leaving 13 bases between them. From germline, CDR1 is SGHRS and CDR2 YFSETQ. This CDR3 reads CASSLLQAPNYGYTF. CDR3 DNA: TGCGCCAGCAGCCTCCTCCAAGCACCTAACTATGGCTACACCTTC.

The rearrangement links TRBV9 to TRBJ2-7; the match to TRBD2 covers 8 bases. From germline, CDR1 is SGDLS and CDR2 YYNGEE. The length of the CDR3 is 14 residues. V was pared by 3 bases and J by 7 bases, with 9 bases of the junction left unmatched. The CDR3: CASSAIGAGVEQYF. DNA of the CDR3: TGTGCCAGCAGCGCCATAGGAGCGGGGGTTGAGCAGTACTTC.

The count of this clone is one. The chain carries TRBV30 and TRBJ2-5; D call uncertain. The J call may be incorrect, as the DNA end agrees better with TRBJ2-7. Germline CDR1 and CDR2: GTSNPN and SVGIG (reference sequence). The CDR3 totals 13 residues. CDR3 nucleotide sequence: TGTGCCTGGTCTCGAGAGGCCGCCTACGAGCAGTACTTC. Encoded protein: CAWSREAAYEQYF.

The sample holds a few counts of this clone. J is TRBJ1-1 and V is TRBV10-2; D call uncertain. The CDR3 runs 11 residues. CDR1 and CDR2 (germline): WSHSY, SAAADI. Trimming removed 10 bases at V and 7 bases at J, with 13 bases between. The CDR3 DNA reads TGCGCCACCCGACCTAGGAATGAAGCTTTCTTT. Its protein product is CATRPRNEAFF.

The J gene is TRBJ2-7, the V gene TRBV4-3; 12 bases are a match to TRBD1. The CDR3 contains 15 residues. CDR1 is LGHNA and CDR2 is YSLEER in the germline V gene. V gave up 0 bases and J gave up 7 bases; unmatched junction bases: 4. The CDR3 DNA reads as TGCGCCAGCAGCCAAGATCTGGGACAGGGGGCAGAGCAGTACTTC. This gives the protein CASSQDLGQGAEQYF.

This clone has a handful of counts. The chain has TRBV4-1 and TRBJ1-1; perhaps TRBD1 as D (6 bases). There are 16 residues in the CDR3. Germline values: CDR1 MGHRA, CDR2 YSYEKL. Trimming stripped 0 bases from V and 1 base from J, with 12 bases between. In nucleotides, the CDR3 is TGCGCCAGCAGCCAAGAGTCAGGGGCAGGGAACACTGAAGCTTTCTTT. Its translation is CASSQESGAGNTEAFF.

The chain employs TRBV6-1 and TRBJ2-7; the match to TRBD1 covers 8 bases. V was pared by 0 bases and J by 0 bases, with 4 bases of the junction left unmatched. Per the germline V gene, CDR1 is MNHNS and CDR2 is SASEGT. The CDR3 covers 16 residues. CDR3 protein: CASSEAWTGSSYEQYF. Written as DNA, the CDR3 is TGTGCCAGCAGTGAAGCGTGGACAGGGAGCTCCTACGAGCAGTACTTC.

The chain has TRBV4-1 and TRBJ1-5; D not resolved. This CDR3 comprises 15 residues. V gave up 0 bases and J gave up 3 bases, with 9 bases separating them. Germline CDR1 is MGHRA and CDR2 is YSYEKL. The CDR3 reads CASSQEVQSNQPQHF. DNA of the CDR3: TGCGCCAGCAGCCAAGAGGTACAGTCCAATCAGCCCCAGCATTTT.

V gene TRBV6-4 combines with J gene TRBJ2-2; 9 positions match TRBD2. J gave up 3 bases and V 5 bases, and 4 bases lay outside the gene matches. The CDR3 is 15 amino acids. Germline assignment: CDR1 MRHNA and CDR2 SNTAGT. Here the CDR3 DNA reads TGTGCCAGCAGTTTGCTAGCGGGGTACACCGGGGAGCTGTTTTTT. Protein sequence: CASSLLAGYTGELFF.

The chain employs TRBV7-2 and TRBJ1-3, with a possible D match to TRBD1 (6 bases). V lost 3 bases to trimming and J lost 0 bases, with 18 bases between them. There are 18 residues in the CDR3. Germline CDR1 reads SGHTA; CDR2 reads FQGNSA. The CDR3 DNA sequence: TGTGCCAGCAGCTTGAGGGGGGGGTATTCACTCTCTGGAAACACCATATATTTT. It translates to CASSLRGGYSLSGNTIYF.

V gene TRBV9 combines with J gene TRBJ2-1, with D possibly being TRBD1 (7 bases). This CDR3 spans 19 amino acids. Germline V gene lookup returns CDR1 SGDLS and CDR2 YYNGEE. Trimming removed 3 bases from V and 7 bases from J, with 29 bases in between. CDR3 nucleotide sequence: TGTGCCAGCAGCGCCTCCGGGACAGAACTCATGATGGGAGGTAATGAGCAGTTCTTC. It translates to CASSASGTELMMGGNEQFF.

This rearrangement joins TRBV27 to TRBJ1-2, with 8 bases fitting TRBD1. Germline-derived CDR1 and CDR2 are MNHEY and SMNVEV (reference sequence). V shed 5 bases, J shed 7 bases, and the junction held 9 bases outside the gene matches. The CDR3 spans 14 residues. The CDR3 spells CASSPSRGRFGYTF. As DNA, the CDR3 is TGTGCCAGCAGTCCTTCCAGGGGGCGGTTTGGCTACACCTTC.

The rearrangement uses TRBV4-1 and TRBJ1-6; 7 bases line up with TRBD1. V dropped 3 bases and J dropped 1; count of bases not matched to a gene: 6. The germline gives CDR1 MGHRA, CDR2 YSYEKL. The CDR3 consists of 17 residues. CDR3 region: CASSHGTGVSYNSPLHF. In nucleotides, the CDR3 is TGCGCCAGCAGCCACGGTACAGGGGTGTCCTATAATTCACCCCTCCACTTT.

The chain combines TRBV6-5 with TRBJ2-1; the match to TRBD1 covers 7 bases. J gave up 1 base and V 2 bases, and 2 bases lay outside the gene matches. Germline V CDR1 and CDR2: MNHEY, SVGAGI. The CDR3 runs to 15 residues. The CDR3 nucleotides are TGTGCCAGCAGTTACGGGACAGAATCCTACAATGAGCAGTTCTTC. Translation: CASSYGTESYNEQFF.

The rearrangement uses TRBV7-6 and TRBJ1-1, with 8 bases matching TRBD1. Unmatched junction bases numbered 6, after V lost 5 bases and J lost 1 base. Germline V lookup: CDR1 SGHVS, CDR2 FNYEAQ. This CDR3 has 15 amino acids. The CDR3 region has the DNA TGTGCCAGCAGCAAGGACGACAGGGGGAACACTGAAGCTTTCTTT. Protein: CASSKDDRGNTEAFF.

The V call is TRBV4-3, the J call TRBJ2-5, with 7 bases aligning to TRBD1. The DNA end is a closer match to TRBJ2-7, so the J assignment may be wrong. Per the germline V gene, CDR1 is LGHNA and CDR2 is YSLEER. The CDR3 sequence is 13 residues long. CDR3 loop: CASSQGAGGEQYF. The CDR3 DNA reads TGCGCCAGCAGCCAAGGGGCAGGGGGCGAGCAGTACTTC.

This chain links TRBV19 with TRBJ1-5, with TRBD1 as a possible D gene (5 bases). The CDR3 is 13 residues long. With 2 bases removed from V and 6 bases from J, the gap between germline ends came to 8 bases. From germline, CDR1 is LNHDA and CDR2 SQIVND (reference sequence). This CDR3 is CASSIQGPQPQHF. The CDR3 coding sequence is TGTGCCAGTAGTATACAGGGCCCTCAGCCCCAGCATTTT.

This chain links TRBV9 with TRBJ2-2, with 9 bases fitting TRBD2. This CDR3 region has 16 residues. The V and J ends lost 4 bases and 3 bases, in that order; junction bases with no gene match: 7. Germline V gene sequence: CDR1 SGDLS, CDR2 YYNGEE. CDR3 amino acids: CASSPRGGVDTGELFF. CDR3 nucleotides: TGTGCCAGCAGCCCCCGCGGGGGGGTGGACACCGGGGAGCTGTTTTTT.

The chain is built from TRBV4-2 and TRBJ1-5; 7 bases agree with TRBD1. Germline V gene lookup returns CDR1 LGHNA and CDR2 YNFKEQ. CDR3 length: 15 amino acids. The ends lost 1 base at V and 3 bases at J; junction bases unmatched: 3. CDR3: CASSQVQGPNQPQHF. The DNA for the CDR3 is TGTGCCAGCAGCCAAGTACAGGGGCCCAATCAGCCCCAGCATTTT.